This T cell receptor beta chain was profiled in a study of blood T cells in healthy people across ages. Findings and limits, study-wide: TCR beta diversity, measured per million T cells, fell in a roughly linear way with age.

The CDR3 length is 18 residues. Trimming removed 0 bases from V and 5 bases from J; junction bases left unmatched: 14. Germline lookup yields CDR1 DFQATT and CDR2 SNEGSKA (reference sequence). Total RNA amounts of at least 6 micrograms were extracted per sample. Concerning this clonotype: No antigen is known for it.

Through a sample-barcoded 5' primer and a J-beta primer mix, a second PCR was run for roughly 7 to 11 cycles. TCRdb re-called the 5' RACE reads with MiXCR, one entry per CDR3 protein. The sample carries more than 900,000 distinct CDR3 sequences, approximately 25% recorded once. These data were likewise used in another study, on T cells of mothers and their children. From that second work: All extracted RNA went into cDNA synthesis, about 1.6 ug per 15 ul. Researchers report slightly higher, though non-significant, overlap in related mother-child pairs than in unrelated pairs.

The gene calls are TRBV20-1 and TRBJ2-1; 9 bases line up with TRBD2. Sequencing input: blood. The TCR originated in a girl aged 2-10 years in good health. This CDR3 reads CSARDIKAGGVVNNEQFF. CDR3 nucleotides: TGCAGTGCTAGAGATATCAAAGCGGGGGGCGTAGTAAACAATGAGCAGTTCTTC.